This T cell receptor beta chain was captured in a study of Tregs in tolerant kidney transplant recipients. The overall study: Recipients received nonmyeloablative bone marrow transplants from related graft donors, with transient mixed chimerism.

Produced via immunoSEQ multiplex PCR; TCRdb's table is partial and in-frame only. The sample holds around 75,000 clones; around 90% are singletons and the top ten take about 0.37%. This clonotype was obtained from a human donor who received a combined kidney and bone marrow transplant. The input for sequencing was CD4+ T cells from blood, taken before the transplant.

The CDR3, as DNA: TGTGCCAGCAGTTTAGGTCTCAGGCAGGGGTCCTCCTACGAGCAGTACTTC. Encoded protein: CASSLGLRQGSSYEQYF. The J gene is TRBJ2-7, the V gene TRBV28; D may be TRBD1 (6 bases). The V gene's germline CDR1 is MDHEN and CDR2 SYDVKM. The CDR3 runs 17 residues. Trimming took off 2 bases at V and 0 bases at J, with 17 bases between the two ends.